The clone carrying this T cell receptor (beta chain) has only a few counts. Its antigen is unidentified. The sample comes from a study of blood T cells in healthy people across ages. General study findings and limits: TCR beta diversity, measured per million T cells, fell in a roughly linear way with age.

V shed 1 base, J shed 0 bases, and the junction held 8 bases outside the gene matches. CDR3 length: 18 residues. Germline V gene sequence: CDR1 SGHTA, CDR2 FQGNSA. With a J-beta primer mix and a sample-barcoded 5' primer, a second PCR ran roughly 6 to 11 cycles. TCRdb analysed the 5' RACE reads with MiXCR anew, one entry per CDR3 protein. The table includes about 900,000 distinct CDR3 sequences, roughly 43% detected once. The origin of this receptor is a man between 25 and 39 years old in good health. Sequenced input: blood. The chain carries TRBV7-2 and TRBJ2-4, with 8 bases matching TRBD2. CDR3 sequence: CASSLVASGRVAKNIQYF. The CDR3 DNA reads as TGTGCCAGCAGCTTAGTCGCTAGCGGGCGAGTAGCCAAAAACATTCAGTACTTC.